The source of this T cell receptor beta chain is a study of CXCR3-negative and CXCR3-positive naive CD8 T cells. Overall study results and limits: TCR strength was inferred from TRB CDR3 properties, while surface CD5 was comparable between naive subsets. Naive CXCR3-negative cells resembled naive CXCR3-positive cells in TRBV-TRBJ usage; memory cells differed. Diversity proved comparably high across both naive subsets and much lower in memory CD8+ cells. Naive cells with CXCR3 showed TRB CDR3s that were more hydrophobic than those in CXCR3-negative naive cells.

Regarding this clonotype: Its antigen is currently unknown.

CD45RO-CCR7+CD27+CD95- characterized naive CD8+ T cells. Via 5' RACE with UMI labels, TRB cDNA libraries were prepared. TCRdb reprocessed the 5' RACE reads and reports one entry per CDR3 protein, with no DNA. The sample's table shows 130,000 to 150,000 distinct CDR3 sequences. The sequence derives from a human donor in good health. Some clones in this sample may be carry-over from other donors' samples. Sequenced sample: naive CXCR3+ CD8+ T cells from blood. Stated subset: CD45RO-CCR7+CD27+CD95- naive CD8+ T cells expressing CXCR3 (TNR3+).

The CDR3 sequence is CSVEDRDLHYGYTF. The rearrangement joins TRBV29-1 to TRBJ1-2; TCRdb's D gene call, TRBD1, goes unchecked for lack of DNA. The germline V gene encodes CDR1 SQVTM and CDR2 ANQGSEA. The CDR3 is made up of 14 amino acids.